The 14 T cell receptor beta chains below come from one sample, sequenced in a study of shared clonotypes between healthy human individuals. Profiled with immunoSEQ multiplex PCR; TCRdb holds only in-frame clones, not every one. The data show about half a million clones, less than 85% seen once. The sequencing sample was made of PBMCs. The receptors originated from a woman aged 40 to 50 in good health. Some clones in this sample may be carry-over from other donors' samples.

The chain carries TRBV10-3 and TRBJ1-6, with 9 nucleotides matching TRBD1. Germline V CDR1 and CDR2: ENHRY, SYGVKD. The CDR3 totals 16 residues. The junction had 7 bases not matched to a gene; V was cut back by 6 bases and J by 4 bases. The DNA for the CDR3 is TGTGCCATCAGAGACGGACAGGGGAGTTATAATTCACCCCTCCACTTT. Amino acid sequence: CAIRDGQGSYNSPLHF.

CDR3 sequence: CASSLPPWARFPEAFF. CDR3 coding DNA: TGTGCCAGCAGTTTACCCCCATGGGCCAGATTCCCTGAAGCTTTCTTT. The chain recombines TRBV28 with TRBJ1-1; D is unresolved. Looked up from germline, CDR1 is MDHEN and CDR2 is SYDVKM. The CDR3 has 16 residues. The V end was cut by 2 bases, the J end by 6 bases, with 19 bases between.

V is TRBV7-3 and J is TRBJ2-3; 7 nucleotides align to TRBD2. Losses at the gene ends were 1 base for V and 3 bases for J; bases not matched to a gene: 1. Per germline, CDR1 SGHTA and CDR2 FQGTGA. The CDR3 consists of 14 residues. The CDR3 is CASSLNGRTDTQYF. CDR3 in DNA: TGTGCCAGCAGCTTAAACGGGAGGACAGATACGCAGTATTTT.

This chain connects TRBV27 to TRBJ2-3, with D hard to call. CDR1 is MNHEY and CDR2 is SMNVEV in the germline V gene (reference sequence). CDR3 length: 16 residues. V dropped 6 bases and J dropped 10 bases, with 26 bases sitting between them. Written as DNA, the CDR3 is TGTGCCAGCAGCCCTATGATAACCTTGTCTCTATCTGCGCAGTATTTT. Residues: CASSPMITLSLSAQYF.

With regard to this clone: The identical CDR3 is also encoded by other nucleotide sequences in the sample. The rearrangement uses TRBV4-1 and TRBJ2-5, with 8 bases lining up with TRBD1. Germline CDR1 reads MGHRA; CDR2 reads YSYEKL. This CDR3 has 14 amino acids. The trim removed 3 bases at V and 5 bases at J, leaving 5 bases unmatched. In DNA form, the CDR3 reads TGCGCCAGCAGCCAGGGGCAGGGGGCCGAGACCCAGTACTTC. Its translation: CASSQGQGAETQYF.

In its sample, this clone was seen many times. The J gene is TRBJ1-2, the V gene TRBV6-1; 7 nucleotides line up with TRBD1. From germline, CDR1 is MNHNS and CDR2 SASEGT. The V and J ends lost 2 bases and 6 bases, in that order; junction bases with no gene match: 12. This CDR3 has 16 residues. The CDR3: CASSEIRGGGVNGYTF. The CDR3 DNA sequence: TGTGCCAGCAGTGAAATTCGTGGAGGGGGCGTCAATGGCTACACCTTC.

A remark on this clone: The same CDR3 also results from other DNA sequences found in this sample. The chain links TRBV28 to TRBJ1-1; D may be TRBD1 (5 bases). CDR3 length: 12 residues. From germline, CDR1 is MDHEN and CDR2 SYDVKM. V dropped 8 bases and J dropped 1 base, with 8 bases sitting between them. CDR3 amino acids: CASRTGNTEAFF. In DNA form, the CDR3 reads TGTGCCAGCCGAACAGGGAACACTGAAGCTTTCTTT. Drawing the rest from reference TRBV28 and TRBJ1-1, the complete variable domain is DVKVTQSSRYLVKRTGEKVFLECVQDMDHENMFWYRQDPGLGLRLIYFSYDVKMKEKGDIPEGYSVSREKKERFSLILESASTNQTSMYLCASRTGNTEAFFGQGTRLTVV.

CDR3 amino acids: CASSQAFMGRDYGYTF. The CDR3 coding sequence is TGTGCCAGCAGCCAAGCTTTTATGGGCAGGGACTATGGCTACACCTTC. J is TRBJ1-2 and V is TRBV4-2, with a weak D call TRBD1 (5 bases). The CDR3 spans 16 residues. The germline CDR1 and CDR2 sequences are LGHNA and YNFKEQ. Trimming stripped 1 base from V and 3 bases from J, with 15 bases between.

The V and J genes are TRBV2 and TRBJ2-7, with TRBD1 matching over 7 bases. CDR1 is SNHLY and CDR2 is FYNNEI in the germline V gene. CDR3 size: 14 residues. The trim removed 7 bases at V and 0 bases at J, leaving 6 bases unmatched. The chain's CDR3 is CASIGQVHSYEQYF. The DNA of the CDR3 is TGTGCCAGCATAGGACAGGTCCACTCCTACGAGCAGTACTTC. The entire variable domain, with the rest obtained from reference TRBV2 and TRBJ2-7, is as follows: EPEVTQTPSHQVTQMGQEVILRCVPISNHLYFYWYRQILGQKVEFLVSFYNNEISEKSEIFDDQFSVERPDGSNFTLKIRSTKLEDSAMYFCASIGQVHSYEQYFGPGTRLTVT.

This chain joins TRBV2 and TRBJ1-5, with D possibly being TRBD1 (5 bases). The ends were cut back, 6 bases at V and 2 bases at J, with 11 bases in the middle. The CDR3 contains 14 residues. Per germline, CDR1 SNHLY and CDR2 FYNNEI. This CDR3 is CASSPQGGNQPQHF. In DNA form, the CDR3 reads TGTGCCAGCAGCCCTCAGGGTGGCAATCAGCCCCAGCATTTT.

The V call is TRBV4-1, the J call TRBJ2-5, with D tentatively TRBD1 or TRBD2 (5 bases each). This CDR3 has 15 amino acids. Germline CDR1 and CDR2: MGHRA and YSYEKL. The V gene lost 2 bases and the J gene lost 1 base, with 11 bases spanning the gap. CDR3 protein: CASSQTQGPQETQYF. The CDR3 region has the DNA TGCGCCAGCAGCCAAACCCAGGGACCCCAAGAGACCCAGTACTTC.

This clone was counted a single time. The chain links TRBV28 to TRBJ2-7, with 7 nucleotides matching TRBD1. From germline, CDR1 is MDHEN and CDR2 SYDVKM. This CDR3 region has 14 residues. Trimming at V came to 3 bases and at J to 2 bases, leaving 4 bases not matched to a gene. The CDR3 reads CASSFQGGAYEQYF. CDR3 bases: TGTGCCAGCAGTTTTCAAGGGGGCGCCTACGAGCAGTACTTC.

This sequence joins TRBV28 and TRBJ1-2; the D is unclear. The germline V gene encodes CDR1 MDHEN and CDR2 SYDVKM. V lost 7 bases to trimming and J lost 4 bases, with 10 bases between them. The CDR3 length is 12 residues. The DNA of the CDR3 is TGTGCCAGCAATAAGGGCGGCTATGGCTACACCTTC. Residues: CASNKGGYGYTF.

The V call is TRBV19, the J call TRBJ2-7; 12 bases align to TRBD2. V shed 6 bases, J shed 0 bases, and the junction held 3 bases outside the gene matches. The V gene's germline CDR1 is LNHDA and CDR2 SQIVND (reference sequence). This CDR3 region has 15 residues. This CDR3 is CASSRTSGASYEQYF. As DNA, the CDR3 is TGTGCCAGTAGCCGGACTAGCGGGGCCTCCTACGAGCAGTACTTC.